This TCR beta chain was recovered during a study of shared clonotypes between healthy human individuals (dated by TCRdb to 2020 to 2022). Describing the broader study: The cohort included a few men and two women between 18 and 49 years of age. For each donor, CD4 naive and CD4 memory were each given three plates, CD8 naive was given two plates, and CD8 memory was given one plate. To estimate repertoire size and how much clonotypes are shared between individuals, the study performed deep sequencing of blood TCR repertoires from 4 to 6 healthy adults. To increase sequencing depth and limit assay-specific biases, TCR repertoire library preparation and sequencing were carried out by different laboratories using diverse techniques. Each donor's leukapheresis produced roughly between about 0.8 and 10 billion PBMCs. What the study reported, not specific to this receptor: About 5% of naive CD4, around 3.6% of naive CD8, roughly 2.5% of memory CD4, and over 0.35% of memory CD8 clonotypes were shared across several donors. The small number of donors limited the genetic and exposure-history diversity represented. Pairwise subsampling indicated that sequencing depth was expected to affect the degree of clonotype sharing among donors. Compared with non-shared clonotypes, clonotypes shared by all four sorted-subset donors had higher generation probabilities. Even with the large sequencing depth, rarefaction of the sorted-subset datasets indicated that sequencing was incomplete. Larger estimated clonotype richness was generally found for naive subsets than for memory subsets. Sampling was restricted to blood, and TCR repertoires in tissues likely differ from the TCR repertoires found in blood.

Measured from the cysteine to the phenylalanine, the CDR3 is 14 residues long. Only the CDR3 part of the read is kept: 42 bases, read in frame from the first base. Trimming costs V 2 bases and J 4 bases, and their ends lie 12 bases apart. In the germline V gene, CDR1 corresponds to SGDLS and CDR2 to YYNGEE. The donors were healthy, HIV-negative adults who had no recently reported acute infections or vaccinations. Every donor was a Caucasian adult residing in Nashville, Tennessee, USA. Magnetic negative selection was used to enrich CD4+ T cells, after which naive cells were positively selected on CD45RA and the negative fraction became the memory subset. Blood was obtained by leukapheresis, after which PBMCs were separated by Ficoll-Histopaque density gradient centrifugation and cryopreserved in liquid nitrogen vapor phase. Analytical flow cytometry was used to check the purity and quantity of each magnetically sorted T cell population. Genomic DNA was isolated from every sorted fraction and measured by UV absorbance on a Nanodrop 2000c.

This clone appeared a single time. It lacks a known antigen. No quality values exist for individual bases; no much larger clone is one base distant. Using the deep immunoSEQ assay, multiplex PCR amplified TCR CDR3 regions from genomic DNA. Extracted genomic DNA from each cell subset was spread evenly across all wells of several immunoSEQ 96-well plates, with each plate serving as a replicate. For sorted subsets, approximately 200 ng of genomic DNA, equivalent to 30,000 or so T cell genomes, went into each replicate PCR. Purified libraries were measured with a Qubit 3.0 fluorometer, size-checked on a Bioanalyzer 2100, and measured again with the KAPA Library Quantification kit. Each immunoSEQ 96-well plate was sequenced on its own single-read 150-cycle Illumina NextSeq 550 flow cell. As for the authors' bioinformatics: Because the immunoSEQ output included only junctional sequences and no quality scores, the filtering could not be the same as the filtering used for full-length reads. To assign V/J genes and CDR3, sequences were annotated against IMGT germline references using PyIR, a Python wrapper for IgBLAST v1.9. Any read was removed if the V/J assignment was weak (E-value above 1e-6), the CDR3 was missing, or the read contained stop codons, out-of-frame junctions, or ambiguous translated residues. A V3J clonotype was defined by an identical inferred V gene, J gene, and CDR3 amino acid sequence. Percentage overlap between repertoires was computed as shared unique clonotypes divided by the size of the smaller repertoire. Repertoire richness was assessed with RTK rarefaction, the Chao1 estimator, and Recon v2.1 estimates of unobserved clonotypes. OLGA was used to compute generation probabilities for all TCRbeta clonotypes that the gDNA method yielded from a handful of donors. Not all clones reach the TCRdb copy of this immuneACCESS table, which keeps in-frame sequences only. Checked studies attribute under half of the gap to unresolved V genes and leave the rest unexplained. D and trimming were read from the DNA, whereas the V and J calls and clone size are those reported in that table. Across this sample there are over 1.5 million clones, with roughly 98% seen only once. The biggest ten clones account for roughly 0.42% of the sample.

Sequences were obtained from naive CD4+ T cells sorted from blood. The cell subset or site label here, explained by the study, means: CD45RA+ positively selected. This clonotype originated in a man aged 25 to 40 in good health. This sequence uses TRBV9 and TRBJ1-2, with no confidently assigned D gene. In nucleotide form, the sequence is TGTGCCAGCAGCGTTAGTCTTCTCAGCTATGGCTACACCTTC. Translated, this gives CASSVSLLSYGYTF.